Listed below are T cell receptor beta chains from one sample, sequenced in a study of T cell responses to AZD1222 COVID-19 vaccine. TCRdb's table, derived via immunoSEQ multiplex PCR, lists solely in-frame clones and lacks some. The sample shows about 160,000 clones, about 88% of them seen only once. Material: peripheral blood, obtained on day 0 of AZD1222 vaccination. The origin of the receptors is an adult in good health. The CDR3 runs from the conserved cysteine through the conserved F or W. A D gene is named only where the DNA matches it firmly.

D,V,J,CDR3,DNA
.,TRBV27,TRBJ2-7,CASSLHPLPYEQYF,TGTGCCAGCAGTCTCCACCCACTTCCCTACGAGCAGTACTTC
.,TRBV7-2,TRBJ1-5,CASSYRGDQPQHF,TGTGCCAGCAGCTATAGGGGGGATCAGCCCCAGCATTTT
TRBD1,TRBV27,TRBJ2-7,CASSLTQGAEQYF,TGTGCCAGCAGTTTGACACAGGGGGCCGAGCAGTACTTC
.,TRBV12-3/TRBV12-4,TRBJ1-1,CASSPKNTEAFF,TGTGCCAGCAGTCCTAAGAACACTGAAGCTTTCTTT
.,TRBV6-5,TRBJ1-2,CASSYRTVANYGYTF,TGTGCCAGCAGTTACCGGACGGTAGCTAACTATGGCTACACCTTC
TRBD2,TRBV11-1,TRBJ2-1,CASSLPGLDANEQFF,TGTGCCAGCAGCTTACCCGGACTAGACGCGAATGAGCAGTTCTTC
.,TRBV6-2/TRBV6-3,TRBJ2-3,CASSYSRYRRDANTQYF,TGTGCCAGCAGTTACTCCCGGTACCGCAGGGATGCAAATACGCAGTATTTT
.,TRBV18,TRBJ1-4,CASTGSDEKLFF,TGTGCCAGCACCGGGAGCGATGAAAAACTGTTTTTT
TRBD1,TRBV9,TRBJ1-2,CASSLGLDGTGFNYGYTF,TGTGCCAGCAGCTTAGGACTTGACGGGACAGGGTTTAACTATGGCTACACCTTC
.,TRBV7-9,TRBJ1-1,CASSLASGPNTEAFF,TGTGCCAGCAGCTTAGCTTCAGGACCGAACACTGAAGCTTTCTTT
.,TRBV6-4,TRBJ2-7,CASSDSGTADEQYF,TGTGCCAGCAGTGACTCGGGGACGGCGGACGAGCAGTACTTC
.,TRBV7-2,TRBJ1-2,CASSLGGGQGYTF,TGTGCCAGCAGCTTAGGGGGGGGCCAGGGCTACACCTTC